This TCR beta chain was recovered during a study of beta chain features in type 1 diabetes. Study details: Analysis included around 99,000,000 sorted cells drawn from all samples. Study results and limitations: Shorter templates might be favored by PCR, equally in patients and controls. In every one of the four CD4+ subsets, TCRB CDR3s were moderately but significantly shorter in Type 1 diabetes patients. Naive, central memory and regulatory TCRB repertoires appeared more similar among patients than healthy donors.

Of the isolated RNA, all was reverse transcribed, and so the sequenced material was expressed TCRB transcripts. TCRdb's copy holds only in-frame clones and misses some; the assay was immunoSEQ multiplex PCR. The sample shows over 150,000 clones, 7.8% of them seen only once. About this clone: Its antigen is not known.

Germline V gives CDR1 KGHSH, CDR2 LQKENI. The CDR3 loop spans 15 amino acids. J gave up 5 bases and V 3 bases, and 10 bases lay outside the gene matches. The receptor was isolated from a woman in her forties with type 1 diabetes. This rearrangement joins TRBV18 to TRBJ2-7; 7 nucleotides agree with TRBD2. What was sequenced was central memory CD4+ T cells from blood. The CDR3 sequence: CASSPRAGSEDEQYF. As DNA, the CDR3 is TGTGCCAGCTCACCCCGAGCGGGGAGTGAGGACGAGCAGTACTTC.